The clone carrying this TCR beta chain has a handful of counts. The sample belongs to a study of early T cells in non-severe SARS-CoV-2 infection. The CDR3 covers 13 residues. Germline values: CDR1 DFQATT, CDR2 SNEGSKA (reference sequence). J gave up 3 bases and V 6 bases, and 6 bases lay outside the gene matches. TCRdb called the 5' RACE reads again in MiXCR, with one record for every CDR3 protein. The table shows 53,000 or so distinct CDR3 sequences, with less than 15% occurring only once. The sequencing used whole blood, collected at baseline. This sequence joins TRBV20-1 and TRBJ2-7, with TRBD1 identical over 9 bases. The TCR was taken from an adult who was a healthcare worker with PCR-confirmed SARS-CoV-2 infection or an uninfected control (not recorded which). CDR3 sequence: CSAGGQGIYEQYF. The CDR3 DNA follows: TGCAGTGCCGGGGGACAGGGTATCTACGAGCAGTACTTC.